Reported below is one T cell receptor beta chain. Losses at the gene ends were 1 base for V and 7 bases for J; bases not matched to a gene: 4. CDR1 is KGHSH and CDR2 is LQKENI in the germline V gene. This CDR3 comprises 15 residues. This entry comes from a study of blood T cell repertoires in COVID-19. Study background: Material from acute and convalescent COVID-19 was sourced from the United States, Italy and Spain.

The repertoire was sequenced with immunoSEQ multiplex PCR; TCRdb's copy has only in-frame clones and lacks some. The profile covers about 140,000 clones, with around 88% appearing a single time and about 1.5% taken by the ten largest. The rearrangement links TRBV18 to TRBJ2-2, with TRBD1 matching over 9 bases. Sequenced input: peripheral blood. The source of this sequence is an older woman with acute or convalescent COVID-19. This chain's CDR3 is CASSPLQGANGELFF. The CDR3 DNA reads TGTGCCAGCTCACCACTACAGGGGGCTAACGGGGAGCTGTTTTTT.